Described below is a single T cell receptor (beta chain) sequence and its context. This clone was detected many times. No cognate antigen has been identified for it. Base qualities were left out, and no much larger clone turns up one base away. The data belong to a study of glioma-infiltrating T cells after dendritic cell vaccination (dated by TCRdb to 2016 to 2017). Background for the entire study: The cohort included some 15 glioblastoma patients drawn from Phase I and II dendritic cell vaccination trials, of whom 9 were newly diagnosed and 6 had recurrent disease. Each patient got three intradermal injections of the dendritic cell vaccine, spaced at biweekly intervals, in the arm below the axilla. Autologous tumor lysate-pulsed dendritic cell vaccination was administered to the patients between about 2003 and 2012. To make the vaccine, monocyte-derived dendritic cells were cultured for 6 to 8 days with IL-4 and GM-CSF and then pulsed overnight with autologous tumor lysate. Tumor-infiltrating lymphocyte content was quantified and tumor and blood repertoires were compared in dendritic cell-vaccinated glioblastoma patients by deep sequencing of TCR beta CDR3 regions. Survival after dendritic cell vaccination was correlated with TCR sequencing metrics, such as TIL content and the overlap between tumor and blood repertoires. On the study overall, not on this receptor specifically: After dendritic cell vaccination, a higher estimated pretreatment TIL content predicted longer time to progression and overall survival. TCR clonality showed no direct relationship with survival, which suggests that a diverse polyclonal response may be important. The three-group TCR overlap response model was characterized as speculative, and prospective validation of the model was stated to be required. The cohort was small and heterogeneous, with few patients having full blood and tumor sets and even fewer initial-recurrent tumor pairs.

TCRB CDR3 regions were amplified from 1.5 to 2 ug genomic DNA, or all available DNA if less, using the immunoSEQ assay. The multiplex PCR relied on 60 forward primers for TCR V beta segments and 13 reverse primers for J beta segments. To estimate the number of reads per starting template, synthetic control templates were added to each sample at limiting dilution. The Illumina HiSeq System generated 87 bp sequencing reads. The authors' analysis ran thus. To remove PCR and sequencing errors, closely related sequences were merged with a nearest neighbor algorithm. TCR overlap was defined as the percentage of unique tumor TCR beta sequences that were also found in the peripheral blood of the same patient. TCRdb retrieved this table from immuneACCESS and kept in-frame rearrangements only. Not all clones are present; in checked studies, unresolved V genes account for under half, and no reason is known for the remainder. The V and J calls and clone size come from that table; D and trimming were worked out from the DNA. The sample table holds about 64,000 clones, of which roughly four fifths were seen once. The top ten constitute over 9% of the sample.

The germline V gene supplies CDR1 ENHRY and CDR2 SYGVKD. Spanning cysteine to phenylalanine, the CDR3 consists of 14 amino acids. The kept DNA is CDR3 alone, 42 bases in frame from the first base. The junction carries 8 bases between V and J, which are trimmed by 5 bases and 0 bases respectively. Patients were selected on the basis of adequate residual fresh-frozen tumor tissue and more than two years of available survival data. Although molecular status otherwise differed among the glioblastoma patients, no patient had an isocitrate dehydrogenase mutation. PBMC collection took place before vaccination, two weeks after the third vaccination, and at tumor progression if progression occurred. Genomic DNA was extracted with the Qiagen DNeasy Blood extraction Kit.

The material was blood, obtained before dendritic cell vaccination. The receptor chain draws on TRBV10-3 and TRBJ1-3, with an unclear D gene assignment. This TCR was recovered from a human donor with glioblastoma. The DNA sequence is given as TGTGCCATCAGTCCCCTCCCCTCTGGAAACACCATATATTTT. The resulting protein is CAISPLPSGNTIYF.